These 21 T cell receptor beta chains share one sample of origin, sequenced in a study of CD8+CD57+ T cells in acquired aplastic anemia. Patients chosen for sequencing had CD8+CD57+ cells that had expanded, as shown by flow cytometry. TCR beta VDJ combinations and CDR3 sequences were profiled from genomic DNA. TCRdb re-derived calls from the reads in MiXCR, one entry per CDR3 protein. The sample consists of approximately 190,000 distinct CDR3 sequences, 48% of them appearing once. The sample consisted of sorted CD4+, CD8+, or CD8+CD57+ T cells (not recorded which) from PBMCs. Receptor source: a human donor with aplastic anemia.

The V gene is TRBV25-1, the J gene TRBJ2-1; D call uncertain. Trimming cost V 8 bases and J 2 bases, with 13 bases left between them. Germline V gives CDR1 MGHDK, CDR2 SYGVNS. The CDR3 has 14 residues. CDR3: CASLAQAPYNEQFF. The CDR3, as DNA: TGTGCCAGCTTAGCCCAGGCCCCCTACAATGAGCAGTTCTTC.

This clonotype turned up a few times. The rearrangement links TRBV10-3 to TRBJ1-1; D uncertain. CDR3 length: 16 amino acids. V lost 3 bases to trimming and J lost 0 bases, with 14 bases between them. Germline loops: CDR1 ENHRY, CDR2 SYGVKD. CDR3: CAISDQWQMMNTEAFF. The DNA of the CDR3 is TGTGCCATCAGTGATCAATGGCAGATGATGAACACTGAAGCTTTCTTT.

The rearrangement joins TRBV7-3 to TRBJ2-3; the match to TRBD2 covers 16 bases. V shed 3 bases and J 1 base; nucleotides not matched to a gene: 4. The germline CDR1 and CDR2 sequences are SGHTA and FQGTGA. CDR3 size: 18 residues. CDR3 loop: CASSFTGTSGGGTDTQYF. CDR3 in DNA: TGTGCCAGCAGCTTTACCGGGACTAGCGGGGGGGGCACAGATACGCAGTATTTT.

The V call is TRBV20-1, the J call TRBJ1-2; possible D gene TRBD1, 6 bases. The V end lost 3 bases, the J end lost 5 bases, and 10 bases lay between the germline ends. There are 12 residues in the CDR3. Germline values: CDR1 DFQATT, CDR2 SNEGSKA (reference sequence). CDR3 sequence reads: CSASLGGYGYTF. CDR3 nucleotides: TGCAGTGCTAGCTTAGGGGGTTATGGCTACACCTTC.

The chain has TRBV6-2 or TRBV6-3 and TRBJ1-2; 8 nucleotides line up with TRBD1. Germline CDR1 MNHEY, CDR2 SVGEGT. V shed 6 bases and J 2 bases; nucleotides not matched to a gene: 8. The CDR3 spans 15 residues. This chain's CDR3 is CASSPTTGGNYGYTF. For the CDR3, the DNA is TGTGCCAGCAGCCCTACTACAGGGGGAAACTATGGCTACACCTTC.

The table lists this clonotype with a few counts. The V call is TRBV2, the J call TRBJ2-3; D possibly corresponds to TRBD2 (5 bases). V lost 6 bases to trimming and J lost 1 base, with 14 bases between them. The CDR3 length is 15 residues. CDR1 and CDR2 (germline): SNHLY, FYNNEI. The CDR3 bases are TGTGCCAGCAGCCTCTCTCTGAGGGGCACAGATACGCAGTATTTT. Protein product: CASSLSLRGTDTQYF.

The chain links TRBV20-1 to TRBJ2-5, with D possibly matching TRBD1 (6 bases). CDR3 length equals 13 residues. Looked up from germline, CDR1 is DFQATT and CDR2 is SNEGSKA (reference sequence). Trimming removed 6 bases from V and 5 bases from J, with 16 bases in between. CDR3 loop: CSADPVRGETQYF. The CDR3 nucleotides are TGCAGTGCCGACCCTGTTAGGGGGGAGACCCAGTACTTC.

V is TRBV20-1 and J is TRBJ2-5; D unresolved. The ends were cut back, 3 bases at V and 2 bases at J, with 10 bases in the middle. The germline CDR1 and CDR2 sequences are DFQATT and SNEGSKA (reference sequence). The CDR3 runs to 13 residues. The CDR3 sequence is CSASFSPQETQYF. CDR3 nucleotide sequence: TGCAGTGCTAGCTTCTCCCCACAAGAGACCCAGTACTTC.

Worth noting for this clonotype: Given the absence of the conserved phenylalanine or tryptophan at the CDR3 end, a read error is likely. The chain combines TRBV19 with TRBJ2-7; the match to TRBD2 covers 10 bases. The CDR3 extends over 13 amino acids. After removal of 9 bases from V and 2 bases from J, the junction contained 4 bases not matched to a gene. Looked up from germline, CDR1 is LNHDA and CDR2 is SQIVND (reference sequence). CDR3 amino acids: CASQLAGTYEQYL. DNA for the CDR3: TGTGCCAGCCAACTAGCGGGGACCTACGAGCAGTACCTC.

This clonotype showed up just once. This chain uses TRBV19 with TRBJ1-1; tentatively, D is TRBD1 (6 bases). The CDR3 covers 15 residues. The germline CDR1 and CDR2 sequences are LNHDA and SQIVND (reference sequence). Trimming took off 4 bases at V and 1 base at J, with 13 bases between the two ends. The CDR3 region is CASSRQGRGNTEAFF. As DNA, the CDR3 is TGTGCCAGTAGTAGGCAGGGGCGTGGGAACACTGAAGCTTTCTTT.

This clonotype was detected many times. The chain uses TRBV6-5 and TRBJ2-5; 14 bases line up with TRBD2. The germline V gene encodes CDR1 MNHEY and CDR2 SVGAGI. The CDR3 totals 15 residues. V lost 4 bases and J lost 6; bases outside the gene matches: 4. CDR3 sequence (DNA): TGTGCCAGCAGTTCGGGACTAGCGGGAGTTCAGACCCAGTACTTC. It encodes CASSSGLAGVQTQYF.

This chain joins TRBV20-1 and TRBJ1-2; 8 bases align to TRBD1. CDR3 size: 11 residues. V was clipped by 6 bases and J by 6 bases; unmatched bases: 3. Germline V lookup: CDR1 DFQATT, CDR2 SNEGSKA (reference sequence). For the CDR3, the DNA is TGCAGTGCCGGACAGGGTGATGGCTACACCTTC. Translated, it gives CSAGQGDGYTF.

This clonotype was found many times. The chain combines TRBV5-6 with TRBJ2-5, with D tentatively TRBD1 or TRBD2 (5 bases each). With 7 bases removed from V and 1 base from J, the gap between germline ends came to 11 bases. The CDR3 loop spans 13 amino acids. The germline gives CDR1 SGHDT, CDR2 YYEEEE. CDR3 DNA sequence: TGTGCCAGCCGGGGCGTAAGCCAAGAGACCCAGTACTTC. It is translated as CASRGVSQETQYF.

The genes are TRBV25-1 and TRBJ1-2; D is unclear. V lost 3 bases, J lost 1 base, and 9 bases lay in between. Germline CDR1 and CDR2: MGHDK and SYGVNS. The CDR3 extends over 14 amino acids. The CDR3 reads CASSDLNYNYGYTF. In nucleotides, the CDR3 is TGTGCCAGCAGTGACTTAAACTATAACTATGGCTACACCTTC.

This clonotype was recorded at least ten times. V and J are TRBV6-1 and TRBJ2-7, with 9 bases aligning to TRBD1. V shed 6 bases and J 3 bases; nucleotides not matched to a gene: 6. Germline V gene sequence: CDR1 MNHNS, CDR2 SASEGT. The CDR3 loop spans 14 amino acids. The CDR3 sequence is CASRGTGTFYEQYF. The CDR3, as DNA: TGTGCCAGCAGAGGGACAGGGACCTTCTACGAGCAGTACTTC.

This rearrangement joins TRBV7-3 to TRBJ1-4; D remains unclear. The CDR3 covers 15 residues. The V gene's germline CDR1 is SGHTA and CDR2 FQGTGA. V dropped 2 bases and J dropped 5 bases, with 12 bases sitting between them. For the CDR3, the DNA is TGTGCCAGCAGCTTAGCTTCCGGGCACAATGAAAAACTGTTTTTT. As protein: CASSLASGHNEKLFF.

The rearrangement joins TRBV7-2 to TRBJ2-3; D call uncertain. CDR3 size: 13 residues. Trimming took 3 bases from V and 2 from J, leaving 6 bases between them. CDR1 is SGHTA and CDR2 is FQGNSA in the germline V gene. The CDR3 nucleotides are TGTGCCAGCAGCTTGGTAAACACAGATACGCAGTATTTT. It codes for CASSLVNTDTQYF.

This clonotype was observed at least ten times. This chain uses TRBV5-1 with TRBJ1-2, with a tentative D call TRBD1 (5 bases). This CDR3 comprises 13 residues. Deletions cut 2 bases from V and 9 bases from J, with 14 bases between. Germline-derived CDR1 and CDR2 are SGHRS and YFSETQ. For the CDR3, the DNA is TGCGCCAGCAGCTTTCAAAGGGGCGGAAGCTACACCTTC. Its protein product is CASSFQRGGSYTF.

The CDR3 loop is CSAATGEQFF. CDR3 DNA: TGCAGTGCTGCGACTGGCGAGCAGTTCTTC. This chain links TRBV20-1 with TRBJ2-1; the D is unclear. The CDR3 sequence is 10 residues long. Germline CDR1 and CDR2: DFQATT and SNEGSKA (reference sequence). Deletions cut 5 bases from V and 10 bases from J, with 9 bases between.

This clonotype was seen a handful of times. V is TRBV30 and J is TRBJ1-6; 7 bases line up with TRBD1. J gave up 9 bases and V 1 base, and 9 bases lay outside the gene matches. CDR3 length equals 15 residues. The germline gives CDR1 GTSNPN, CDR2 SVGIG (reference sequence). The chain's CDR3 is CAWSGQGIISSPLHF. As DNA, the CDR3 is TGTGCCTGGAGTGGACAGGGAATTATTTCTTCACCCCTCCACTTT.

The count of this clonotype is one. The chain combines TRBV5-1 with TRBJ2-7; the match to TRBD1 covers 7 bases. The CDR3 consists of 16 residues. Germline CDR1 reads SGHRS; CDR2 reads YFSETQ. Trimming at V came to 4 bases and at J to 2 bases, leaving 12 bases not matched to a gene. The CDR3 DNA reads as TGCGCCAGCAGCCCGACTATGGTACAGGGGACCTACGAGCAGTACTTC. Its translation: CASSPTMVQGTYEQYF.